This T cell receptor beta chain was observed in a study of cytomegalovirus exposure and HLA in healthy donors. Across the study: In terms of ancestry, the Caucasian-associated cluster contained more than 65% of the approximately 380 genotyped donors.

13 Jbeta primers and 60 Vbeta primers were used for the PCR. Libraries were prepared by immunoSEQ multiplex PCR; TCRdb keeps only in-frame clonotypes and omits some of them. The table has about 160,000 clones, 80% seen once; the top ten hold under 6%. Input material: PBMCs. The receptor's source is a man aged 25-40 years in good health and CMV-seronegative.

CDR3 coding DNA: TGCGCCAGCAGTTCGGAAACAGGGGCGGAGACTGAAGCTTTCTTT. This codes for CASSSETGAETEAFF. This rearrangement joins TRBV5-1 to TRBJ1-1; TRBD1 matches at 7 bases. J gave up 5 bases and V 5 bases, and 12 bases lay outside the gene matches. This CDR3 spans 15 amino acids. Germline lookup yields CDR1 SGHRS and CDR2 YFSETQ.